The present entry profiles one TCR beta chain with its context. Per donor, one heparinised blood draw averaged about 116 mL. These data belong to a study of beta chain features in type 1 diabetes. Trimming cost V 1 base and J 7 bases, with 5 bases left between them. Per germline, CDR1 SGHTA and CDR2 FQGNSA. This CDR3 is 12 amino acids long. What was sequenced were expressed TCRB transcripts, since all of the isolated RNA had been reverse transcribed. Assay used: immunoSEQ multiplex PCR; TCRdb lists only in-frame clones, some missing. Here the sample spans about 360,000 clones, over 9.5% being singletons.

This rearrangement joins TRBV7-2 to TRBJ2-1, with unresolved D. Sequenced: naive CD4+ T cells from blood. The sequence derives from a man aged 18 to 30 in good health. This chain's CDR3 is CASSLVPNEQFF. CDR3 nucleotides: TGTGCCAGCAGCTTAGTCCCTAATGAGCAGTTCTTC.